The 21 T cell receptor beta chains in this list originate from one sample, sequenced in a study of T-cell memory formation after mild COVID-19. TCRdb redid the calling of the 5' RACE reads with MiXCR, one entry per CDR3 protein. The table lists around 450,000 distinct CDR3 sequences, 20% of them singletons. The material sequenced was PBMCs or a T cell subset sorted from them (not recorded which). Every receptor here comes from an adult woman who had mild COVID-19 (a few samples of this study predate the infection). Cell type and time point are not known.

This chain connects TRBV7-6 to TRBJ1-1; TRBD1 agrees at 8 bases. The V and J ends lost 5 bases and 5 bases, in that order; junction bases with no gene match: 10. This CDR3 region has 15 residues. Germline V gene lookup returns CDR1 SGHVS and CDR2 FNYEAQ. CDR3 sequence: CASSVAKTGVTEAFF. CDR3 coding DNA: TGTGCCAGCAGCGTGGCGAAGACAGGGGTTACTGAAGCTTTCTTT.

The chain joins TRBV5-6 to TRBJ2-2; TRBD1 agrees at 8 bases. CDR3 length: 16 residues. Trimming cost V 0 bases and J 1 base; bases outside gene matches: 2. Germline V gene sequence: CDR1 SGHDT, CDR2 YYEEEE. CDR3 coding DNA: TGTGCCAGCAGCTTGGTCGGACAGGGGAACACCGGGGAGCTGTTTTTT. Translating it yields CASSLVGQGNTGELFF.

This clonotype was seen more than once but under ten times. V gene TRBV7-9 combines with J gene TRBJ1-1; no clear D. V was shortened by 2 bases and J by 3 bases, with 13 bases between the two germline ends. From germline, CDR1 is SEHNR and CDR2 FQNEAQ (reference sequence). The CDR3 is made up of 15 amino acids. In DNA form, the CDR3 reads TGTGCCAGCAGCTTACTGTCGGTCGGATACACTGAAGCTTTCTTT. It yields the protein CASSLLSVGYTEAFF. Supplemented by reference TRBV7-9 and TRBJ1-1, the full variable domain reads DTGVSQNPRHKITKRGQNVTFRCDPISEHNRLYWYRQTLGQGPEFLTYFQNEAQLEKSRLLSDRFSAERPKGSFSTLEIQRTEQGDSAMYLCASSLLSVGYTEAFFGQGTRLTVV.

This clonotype showed up many times. V usage is TRBV24-1 and J usage is TRBJ2-7; no definite D call. The CDR3 sequence is 13 residues long. Germline V lookup: CDR1 KGHDR, CDR2 SFDVKD. V shed 5 bases and J shed 1 base, with 8 bases lying between them. The CDR3 region is CATSAVASYEQYF. The CDR3 DNA sequence: TGTGCCACCAGTGCCGTAGCTTCCTACGAGCAGTACTTC.

This clonotype was picked up a small number of times. The chain carries TRBV9 and TRBJ2-3; possibly TRBD1 or TRBD2 for D (5 bases each). CDR1 and CDR2 from the germline V gene are SGDLS and YYNGEE. The CDR3 consists of 17 residues. V lost 0 bases, J lost 3 bases, and 17 bases lay in between. CDR3 protein: CASSVGVGGLGTDTQYF. CDR3 sequence (DNA): TGTGCCAGCAGCGTAGGTGTTGGGGGATTAGGAACAGATACGCAGTATTTT.

There are a few counts of this clonotype. J is TRBJ2-1 and V is TRBV29-1, with TRBD1 identical over 9 bases. Germline loops: CDR1 SQVTM, CDR2 ANQGSEA. CDR3 length: 13 amino acids. The ends lost 4 bases at V and 7 bases at J; junction bases unmatched: 5. CDR3 nucleotide sequence: TGCAGCGTTGGTACAGGGGGCTGGAATGAGCAGTTCTTC. Its translation is CSVGTGGWNEQFF.

This chain uses TRBV27 with TRBJ2-7, with 12 bases that match TRBD2. The CDR3 contains 14 residues. J lost 4 bases, V lost 5 bases, and 3 bases had no gene match. Germline CDR1 MNHEY, CDR2 SMNVEV (reference sequence). The CDR3 protein is CASSPSGRGYEQYF. CDR3 DNA sequence: TGTGCCAGCAGTCCTAGCGGGAGGGGATACGAGCAGTACTTC.

The genes are TRBV29-1 and TRBJ2-5, with 7 bases aligning to TRBD1. The ends lost 6 bases at V and 4 bases at J; junction bases unmatched: 14. Per the germline V gene, CDR1 is SQVTM and CDR2 is ANQGSEA. This CDR3 has 15 amino acids. CDR3 region: CSVCDREIRRETQYF. CDR3 bases: TGCAGCGTGTGCGACAGGGAAATTCGAAGAGAGACCCAGTACTTC.

V gene TRBV7-8 combines with J gene TRBJ2-5; 9 nucleotides match TRBD2. There are 16 residues in the CDR3. From germline, CDR1 is SGHVS and CDR2 FQNEAQ. With V trimmed by 0 bases and J by 3 bases, 5 bases remained unmatched. The CDR3 nucleotides are TGTGCCAGCAGCTTAGCGAGGCTAGCGGGAAAAGAGACCCAGTACTTC. It is translated as CASSLARLAGKETQYF.

The genes are TRBV27 and TRBJ1-1; unclear D gene. The CDR3 runs 16 residues. CDR1 is MNHEY, CDR2 SMNVEV, per germline (reference sequence). V gave up 5 bases and J gave up 0 bases, with 16 bases separating them. The CDR3 DNA follows: TGTGCCAGCAGTCCAACCCACTCACCGTTGAACACTGAAGCTTTCTTT. Translated: CASSPTHSPLNTEAFF.

The gene calls are TRBV7-9 and TRBJ2-3, with D tentatively TRBD2 (6 bases). The CDR3 extends over 14 amino acids. V lost 5 bases, J lost 5 bases, and 14 bases lay in between. Germline CDR1 reads SEHNR; CDR2 reads FQNEAQ (reference sequence). The CDR3 nucleotides are TGTGCCAGCAGCCCCCCCCGAGCGGGAGATACGCAGTATTTT. Protein product: CASSPPRAGDTQYF. Full variable domain (missing parts from reference TRBV7-9 and TRBJ2-3): DTGVSQNPRHKITKRGQNVTFRCDPISEHNRLYWYRQTLGQGPEFLTYFQNEAQLEKSRLLSDRFSAERPKGSFSTLEIQRTEQGDSAMYLCASSPPRAGDTQYFGPGTRLTVL.

This clonotype was found once. V is TRBV24-1 and J is TRBJ1-1; TRBD1 matches 7 bases. Looked up from germline, CDR1 is KGHDR and CDR2 is SFDVKD. The ends lost 2 bases at V and 1 base at J; junction bases unmatched: 0. The CDR3 extends over 14 amino acids. The CDR3 region has the DNA TGTGCCACCAGTGATTCAGGGGGGAACACTGAAGCTTTCTTT. Residues: CATSDSGGNTEAFF.

There are a few counts of this clonotype. The rearrangement joins TRBV6-5 to TRBJ1-1, with 7 bases fitting TRBD1. Germline V lookup: CDR1 MNHEY, CDR2 SVGAGI. This CDR3 spans 17 amino acids. The V gene end was trimmed by 6 bases and the J gene end by 0 bases; junction bases not matched to a gene: 13. CDR3 sequence: CASSRGGPGFMNTEAFF. In nucleotides, the CDR3 is TGTGCCAGCAGCAGGGGGGGGCCAGGCTTTATGAACACTGAAGCTTTCTTT.

There are a few counts of this clonotype. In DNA form, the CDR3 reads TGTGCCAGCAGCGAATTCTTCCGGGACAGGGATCGAGCGTACTATGGCTACACCTTC. It codes for CASSEFFRDRDRAYYGYTF. This rearrangement joins TRBV2 to TRBJ1-2; 9 bases are a match to TRBD1. Germline V lookup: CDR1 SNHLY, CDR2 FYNNEI. V lost 6 bases and J lost 3; bases outside the gene matches: 20. This CDR3 has 19 residues.

A few counts support this clonotype. The chain has TRBV7-9 and TRBJ2-1; maybe TRBD2 (5 bases). This CDR3 has 14 residues. V was trimmed by 4 bases and J by 6 bases, leaving 13 bases between them. CDR1 and CDR2 from the germline V gene are SEHNR and FQNEAQ (reference sequence). CDR3 amino acids: CASSSGFQSNEQFF. CDR3 sequence (DNA): TGTGCCAGCAGCTCGGGATTCCAATCCAATGAGCAGTTCTTC.

V gene TRBV7-3 combines with J gene TRBJ1-2, with a tentative D call TRBD1 (5 bases). Germline assignment: CDR1 SGHTA and CDR2 FQGTGA. V lost 2 bases and J 0 bases, leaving 10 bases between the germline ends. CDR3 size: 15 residues. The CDR3 region is CASSLGATSNYGYTF. In DNA, the CDR3 is TGTGCCAGCAGCTTAGGGGCGACATCTAACTATGGCTACACCTTC.

This rearrangement joins TRBV7-2 to TRBJ2-5, with D perhaps assigned TRBD1 or TRBD2 (7 bases each). This CDR3 has 16 amino acids. Germline-derived CDR1 and CDR2 are SGHTA and FQGNSA. Trimming cost V 4 bases and J 9 bases, with 24 bases left between them. Written as DNA, the CDR3 is TGTGCCAGCAGCTCACGGAGGGGAGGGGGCCTCGCGGCCCAGTACTTC. This sequence encodes CASSSRRGGGLAAQYF.

This clonotype was seen only a few times. This chain connects TRBV9 to TRBJ2-2; TRBD1 matches 8 bases. Germline V lookup: CDR1 SGDLS, CDR2 YYNGEE. Losses at the gene ends were 3 bases for V and 2 bases for J; bases not matched to a gene: 6. This CDR3 contains 16 residues. CDR3 coding DNA: TGTGCCAGCAGCGCCCCAGGGGGCTCCAACACCGGGGAGCTGTTTTTT. Its protein is CASSAPGGSNTGELFF. The full variable domain, completed using reference TRBV9 and TRBJ2-2, is DSGVTQTPKHLITATGQRVTLRCSPRSGDLSVYWYQQSLDQGLQFLIQYYNGEERAKGNILERFSAQQFPDLHSELNLSSLELGDSALYFCASSAPGGSNTGELFFGEGSRLTVL.

The chain employs TRBV6-1 and TRBJ1-1; no reliable D call. Trimming took off 6 bases at V and 5 bases at J, with 7 bases between the two ends. The germline gives CDR1 MNHNS, CDR2 SASEGT. CDR3 length equals 11 residues. CDR3 in amino acids: CASRLGTEAFF. The CDR3 DNA reads TGTGCCAGCAGGCTGGGTACTGAAGCTTTCTTT.

This clonotype was counted only a few times. This chain joins TRBV6-1 and TRBJ1-1, with 8 bases identical to TRBD1. Trimming took 0 bases from V and 0 from J; bases not matched to a gene: 6. The germline V gene has CDR1 MNHNS and CDR2 SASEGT. This CDR3 has 17 residues. The DNA for the CDR3 is TGTGCCAGCAGTGAAGCGATTAGGACAGGGATGAACACTGAAGCTTTCTTT. Translating it yields CASSEAIRTGMNTEAFF.

The rearrangement uses TRBV6-5 and TRBJ2-7, with 9 nucleotides matching TRBD1. J was trimmed by 0 bases and V by 6 bases; bases with no gene match: 6. The CDR3 covers 15 residues. Germline values: CDR1 MNHEY, CDR2 SVGAGI. The CDR3 sequence: CASSTGQGRSYEQYF. CDR3 DNA: TGTGCCAGCAGCACCGGACAGGGGCGCTCCTACGAGCAGTACTTC.